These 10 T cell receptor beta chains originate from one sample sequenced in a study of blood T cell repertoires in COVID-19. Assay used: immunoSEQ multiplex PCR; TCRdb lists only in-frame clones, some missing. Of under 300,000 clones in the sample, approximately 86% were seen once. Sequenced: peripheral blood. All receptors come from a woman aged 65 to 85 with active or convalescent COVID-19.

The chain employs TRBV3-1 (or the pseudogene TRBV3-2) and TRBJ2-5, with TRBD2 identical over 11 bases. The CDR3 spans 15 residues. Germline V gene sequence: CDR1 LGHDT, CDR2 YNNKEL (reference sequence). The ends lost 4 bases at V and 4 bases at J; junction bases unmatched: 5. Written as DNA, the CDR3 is TGTGCCAGCAGCCTACTAGCGGGGGTACCAGAGACCCAGTACTTC. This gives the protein CASSLLAGVPETQYF.

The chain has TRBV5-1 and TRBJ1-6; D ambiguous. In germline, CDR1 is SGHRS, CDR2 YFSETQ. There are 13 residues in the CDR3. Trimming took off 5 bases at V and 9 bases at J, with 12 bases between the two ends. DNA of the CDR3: TGCGCCAGCAGTCCCCGAAGCCTTTCACCCCTCCACTTT. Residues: CASSPRSLSPLHF. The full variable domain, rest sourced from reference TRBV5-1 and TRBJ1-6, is KAGVTQTPRYLIKTRGQQVTLSCSPISGHRSVSWYQQTPGQGLQFLFEYFSETQRNKGNFPGRFSGRQFSNSRSEMNVSTLELGDSALYLCASSPRSLSPLHFGNGTRLTVT.

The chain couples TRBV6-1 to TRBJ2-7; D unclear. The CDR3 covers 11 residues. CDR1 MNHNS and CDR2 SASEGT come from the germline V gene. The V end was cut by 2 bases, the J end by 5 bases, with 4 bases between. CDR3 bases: TGTGCCAGCAGTGAACCTGACGAGCAGTACTTC. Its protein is CASSEPDEQYF.

The CDR3 DNA reads as TGTGCCAGCAGCCCTGTGTATGGCAATGGCTACACCTTC. Translated, it gives CASSPVYGNGYTF. The V call is TRBV27, the J call TRBJ1-2; no clear D gene. Germline CDR1 and CDR2: MNHEY and SMNVEV (reference sequence). V dropped 6 bases and J dropped 6 bases, with 14 bases sitting between them. The CDR3 has 13 amino acids.

CDR3 bases: TGTGCCAGCAGCCAAGATTTGGGTACAGTCCGGGGGATCTATGGCTACACCTTC. It encodes CASSQDLGTVRGIYGYTF. The chain links TRBV14 to TRBJ1-2; maybe TRBD1 (5 bases). The V and J ends lost 0 bases and 4 bases respectively, with 21 bases between them. Looked up from germline, CDR1 is SGHDN and CDR2 is FVKESK. The CDR3 extends over 18 amino acids.

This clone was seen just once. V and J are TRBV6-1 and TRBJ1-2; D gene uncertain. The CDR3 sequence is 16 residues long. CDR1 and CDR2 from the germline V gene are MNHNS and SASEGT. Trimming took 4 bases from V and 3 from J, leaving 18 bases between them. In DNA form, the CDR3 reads TGTGCCAGCAGTGTAAGTTTCGGCGCCCTAGACTATGGCTACACCTTC. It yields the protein CASSVSFGALDYGYTF.

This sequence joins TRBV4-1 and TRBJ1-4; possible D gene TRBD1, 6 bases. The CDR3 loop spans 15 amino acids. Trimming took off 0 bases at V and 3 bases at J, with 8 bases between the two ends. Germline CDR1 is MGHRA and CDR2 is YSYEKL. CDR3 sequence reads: CASSQDRQANEKLFF. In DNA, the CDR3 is TGCGCCAGCAGCCAAGATAGACAGGCTAATGAAAAACTGTTTTTT.

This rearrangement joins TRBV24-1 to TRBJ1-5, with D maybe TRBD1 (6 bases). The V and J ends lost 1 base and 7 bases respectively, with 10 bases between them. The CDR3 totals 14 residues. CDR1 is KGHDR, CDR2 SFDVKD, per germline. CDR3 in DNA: TGTGCCACCAGTGATTTCGCAGGGGACCAGCCCCAGCATTTT. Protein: CATSDFAGDQPQHF.

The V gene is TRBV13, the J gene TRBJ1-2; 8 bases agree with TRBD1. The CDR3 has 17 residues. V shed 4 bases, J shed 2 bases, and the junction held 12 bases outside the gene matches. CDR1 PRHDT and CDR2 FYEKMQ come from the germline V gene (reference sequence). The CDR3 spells CASSSFNGQGLNYGYTF. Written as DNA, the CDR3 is TGTGCCAGCAGCTCCTTTAACGGACAGGGACTAAACTATGGCTACACCTTC.

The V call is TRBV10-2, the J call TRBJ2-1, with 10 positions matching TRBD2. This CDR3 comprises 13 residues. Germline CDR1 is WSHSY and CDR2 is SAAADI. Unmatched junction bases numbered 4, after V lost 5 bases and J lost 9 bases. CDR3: CASSLAGGIEQFF. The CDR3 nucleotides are TGCGCCAGCAGTTTAGCGGGGGGTATTGAGCAGTTCTTC.